The 28 T cell receptor beta chains in this list originate from one sample, sequenced in a study of blood T cell repertoires in COVID-19. The protocol was immunoSEQ multiplex PCR, while the TCRdb copy is restricted to in-frame clones and leaves out a portion. This table holds around 18,000 clones, roughly nine tenths found once. The sample was peripheral blood. The receptor source for this set is a man aged 55 to 69 with active COVID-19.

This clone was seen just once. The rearrangement joins TRBV2 to TRBJ2-3, with TRBD1 matching 10 bases. The CDR3 spans 14 residues. Germline loops: CDR1 SNHLY, CDR2 FYNNEI. V was pared by 10 bases and J by 1 base, with 5 bases of the junction left unmatched. CDR3 sequence: CATGTGVGTDTQYF. The CDR3 coding sequence is TGTGCCACCGGGACAGGGGTTGGCACAGATACGCAGTATTTT.

This clone showed up just a few times. The rearrangement uses TRBV7-9 and TRBJ2-3; D may be TRBD2 (6 bases). Trimming left V 3 bases short and J 0 bases short, with 13 bases between. Per germline, CDR1 SEHNR and CDR2 FQNEAQ (reference sequence). The CDR3 loop spans 16 amino acids. In nucleotides, the CDR3 is TGTGCCAGCAGCTTCGGTGGGGGGAGAAGCACAGATACGCAGTATTTT. Amino acid sequence: CASSFGGGRSTDTQYF.

The chain has TRBV6-1 and TRBJ2-5; 10 nucleotides match TRBD1. This CDR3 has 17 amino acids. Germline V gene sequence: CDR1 MNHNS, CDR2 SASEGT. Trimming cost V 4 bases and J 1 base; bases outside gene matches: 9. The CDR3, as DNA: TGTGCCAGCAGTGCCAGACAGGGGGCTGTCGGCCAAGAGACCCAGTACTTC. This sequence encodes CASSARQGAVGQETQYF.

The rearrangement uses TRBV7-9 and TRBJ2-1; D is perhaps TRBD2 (7 bases). The germline V and J ends were trimmed by 6 bases and 7 bases, with 22 bases remaining between them. CDR1 is SEHNR, CDR2 FQNEAQ, per germline (reference sequence). The CDR3 is 16 residues long. This CDR3 is CASSYGGTLRANEQFF. The DNA of the CDR3 is TGTGCCAGCAGTTACGGGGGGACACTTCGGGCGAATGAGCAGTTCTTC.

This chain joins TRBV6-5 and TRBJ2-7, with D maybe TRBD2 (5 bases). The CDR3 consists of 12 residues. Trimming cost V 6 bases and J 7 bases, with 13 bases left between them. The germline CDR1 and CDR2 sequences are MNHEY and SVGAGI. The CDR3 loop is CASSSGLREQYF. CDR3 sequence (DNA): TGTGCCAGCAGCAGCGGCCTGAGGGAGCAGTACTTC.

This clone was recorded a few times. CDR3 DNA: TGTGCCAGCAGCTTAGAAGCAGGGGGCGGTCAGCCCCAGCATTTT. Amino acids: CASSLEAGGGQPQHF. The chain links TRBV7-8 to TRBJ1-5; the match to TRBD1 covers 8 bases. V lost 1 base to trimming and J lost 6 bases; unmatched junction nucleotides: 5. Germline CDR1 is SGHVS and CDR2 is FQNEAQ. This CDR3 has 15 amino acids. The full variable domain, with the rest looked up from reference TRBV7-8 and TRBJ1-5, is GAGVSQSPRYKVAKRGQDVALRCDPISGHVSLFWYQQALGQGPEFLTYFQNEAQLDKSGLPSDRFFAERPEGSVSTLKIQRTQQEDSAVYLCASSLEAGGGQPQHFGDGTRLSIL.

This clone appeared a single time. CDR3 protein: CASSEASGSYNEQFF. In DNA, the CDR3 is TGTGCCAGCAGTGAAGCTAGCGGGAGCTACAATGAGCAGTTCTTC. This chain joins TRBV6-1 and TRBJ2-1; TRBD2 matches at 9 bases. Germline CDR1 and CDR2: MNHNS and SASEGT. The CDR3 runs to 15 residues. After removal of 0 bases from V and 3 bases from J, the junction contained 0 bases not matched to a gene.

The V call is TRBV9, the J call TRBJ2-1; D gene uncertain. This CDR3 contains 15 residues. Germline V gives CDR1 SGDLS, CDR2 YYNGEE. Between the trimmed V and J ends, which lost 1 base and 0 bases, there was a span of 8 bases. CDR3 sequence reads: CASSVSSSSYNEQFF. In DNA form, the CDR3 reads TGTGCCAGCAGCGTATCGTCGAGCTCCTACAATGAGCAGTTCTTC.

This chain links TRBV7-9 with TRBJ2-1, with 15 bases fitting TRBD2. This CDR3 is built from 17 residues. The germline V gene has CDR1 SEHNR and CDR2 FQNEAQ (reference sequence). Trimming removed 4 bases from V and 5 bases from J; junction bases left unmatched: 6. The CDR3 coding sequence is TGTGCCAGCAGCTCCGGGACTAGCGGGGGGTTCAACAATGAGCAGTTCTTC. Its protein is CASSSGTSGGFNNEQFF.

This chain links TRBV11-3 with TRBJ2-1; the D gene is possibly TRBD2 (5 bases). The CDR3 loop spans 15 amino acids. The V and J ends lost 8 bases and 0 bases respectively, with 14 bases between them. Germline CDR1 reads SGHNT; CDR2 reads YENEEA. The CDR3 region is CASGRGAFSYNEQFF. The CDR3 DNA sequence: TGTGCCAGCGGCCGGGGAGCTTTCTCCTACAATGAGCAGTTCTTC.

To note about this clone: Sequence at one end of the junction differs from germline and may be a read error. The gene calls are TRBV6-2 or TRBV6-3 and TRBJ1-6; 7 bases are a match to TRBD1. The CDR3 sequence is 13 residues long. CDR1 is MNHEY, CDR2 SVGEGT, per germline. CDR3 residues: CASSYTATGPWVF. The CDR3 DNA reads TGTGCCAGCAGTTACACAGCGACAGGGCCATGGGTCTTT.

The rearrangement links TRBV7-3 to TRBJ2-1, with D perhaps TRBD2 (6 bases). Germline loops: CDR1 SGHTA, CDR2 FQGTGA. Deletions cut 5 bases from V and 3 bases from J, with 23 bases between. The length of the CDR3 is 18 residues. CDR3: CASSRLPRSGGDYNEQFF. The CDR3 DNA is TGTGCCAGCAGCCGACTGCCGCGTTCCGGGGGAGACTACAATGAGCAGTTCTTC.

This clone was picked up one time. The rearrangement joins TRBV4-1 to TRBJ2-3, with TRBD2 matching over 12 bases. Germline CDR1 MGHRA, CDR2 YSYEKL. J was trimmed by 4 bases and V by 1 base; bases with no gene match: 6. The CDR3 has 17 residues. CDR3 DNA sequence: TGCGCCAGCAGCCAAGGGCCTAGCGGGGGGGCTGCAGATACGCAGTATTTT. It yields the protein CASSQGPSGGAADTQYF.

The chain links TRBV7-9 to TRBJ2-7, with TRBD2 identical over 8 bases. Looked up from germline, CDR1 is SEHNR and CDR2 is FQNEAQ (reference sequence). Losses at the gene ends were 5 bases for V and 0 bases for J; bases not matched to a gene: 9. This CDR3 spans 16 amino acids. CDR3 region: CASSQTLAGFSYEQYF. In nucleotides, the CDR3 is TGTGCCAGCAGCCAGACCCTAGCGGGTTTCTCCTACGAGCAGTACTTC.

The gene calls are TRBV7-8 and TRBJ2-7; 8 bases are a match to TRBD1. Germline CDR1 SGHVS, CDR2 FQNEAQ. The CDR3 is 14 amino acids. The ends lost 1 base at V and 7 bases at J; junction bases unmatched: 6. The CDR3 region has the DNA TGTGCCAGCAGCTTAGGGAGCAGGGGGCTGGAGCAGTACTTC. Translated, it gives CASSLGSRGLEQYF.

The chain combines TRBV6-2 or TRBV6-3 with TRBJ1-1; 12 nucleotides align to TRBD1. The V gene end was trimmed by 2 bases and the J gene end by 5 bases; junction bases not matched to a gene: 15. There are 19 residues in the CDR3. In germline, CDR1 is MNHEY, CDR2 SVGEGT. CDR3 protein: CASSYATGTGGRVSTEAFF. CDR3 DNA: TGTGCCAGCAGTTACGCCACCGGGACAGGGGGCCGAGTGAGTACTGAAGCTTTCTTT.

CDR3 sequence: CASIAVGLAAYNEQFF. CDR3 nucleotide sequence: TGTGCCAGCATCGCAGTGGGACTAGCGGCCTACAATGAGCAGTTCTTC. The chain combines TRBV7-8 with TRBJ2-1; 11 nucleotides match TRBD2. Losses at the gene ends were 7 bases for V and 2 bases for J; bases not matched to a gene: 7. The CDR3 has 16 amino acids. Per germline, CDR1 SGHVS and CDR2 FQNEAQ.

This clone has only one observation. The rearrangement links TRBV7-9 to TRBJ2-7, with 13 bases aligning to TRBD2. Germline CDR1 and CDR2: SEHNR and FQNEAQ (reference sequence). After removal of 5 bases from V and 7 bases from J, the junction contained 5 bases not matched to a gene. This CDR3 has 14 residues. The CDR3 bases are TGTGCCAGCAGCGCACTAGCGGGAGGGGTTGAGCAGTACTTC. It encodes CASSALAGGVEQYF.

J is TRBJ2-7 and V is TRBV7-2; tentative D call: TRBD1 (6 bases). Trimming took 5 bases from V and 2 from J, leaving 13 bases between them. The length of the CDR3 is 14 residues. The germline V gene has CDR1 SGHTA and CDR2 FQGNSA. CDR3 in amino acids: CASSPDWTAYEQYF. The CDR3 DNA reads as TGTGCCAGCAGCCCGGATTGGACAGCCTACGAGCAGTACTTC.

The gene calls are TRBV3-1 (or the pseudogene TRBV3-2) and TRBJ2-3; possible D gene TRBD2, 6 bases. Per germline, CDR1 LGHDT and CDR2 YNNKEL (reference sequence). The V end lost 1 base, the J end lost 5 bases, and 13 bases lay between the germline ends. The CDR3 contains 15 residues. DNA for the CDR3: TGTGCCAGCAGCCAAGTCGCCCCGACTAGAGATACGCAGTATTTT. It is translated as CASSQVAPTRDTQYF.

This clone showed up just once. The chain has TRBV5-1 and TRBJ2-7; 7 bases map to TRBD2. Germline V lookup: CDR1 SGHRS, CDR2 YFSETQ. There are 15 residues in the CDR3. The V and J ends lost 6 bases and 0 bases, in that order; junction bases with no gene match: 9. In DNA, the CDR3 is TGCGCCAGCACCCCGTCTGGCGGGGGCTCCTACGAGCAGTACTTC. As protein: CASTPSGGGSYEQYF.

The J gene is TRBJ1-6, the V gene TRBV30; the match to TRBD1 covers 8 bases. J gave up 5 bases and V 7 bases, and 4 bases lay outside the gene matches. The CDR3 runs 13 residues. The germline V gene encodes CDR1 GTSNPN and CDR2 SVGIG (reference sequence). The chain's CDR3 is CASAGQDNSPLHF. DNA of the CDR3: TGTGCCTCGGCGGGACAGGATAATTCACCCCTCCACTTT.

The chain recombines TRBV7-8 with TRBJ1-1, with TRBD1 as a possible D gene (5 bases). CDR3 size: 14 residues. Looked up from germline, CDR1 is SGHVS and CDR2 is FQNEAQ. Trimming stripped 2 bases from V and 4 bases from J, with 11 bases between. The CDR3 nucleotides are TGTGCCAGCAGCTTATTCCAGGGAAGCACTGAAGCTTTCTTT. It encodes CASSLFQGSTEAFF.

The chain employs TRBV7-9 and TRBJ1-1, with D uncertain. Germline CDR1 and CDR2: SEHNR and FQNEAQ (reference sequence). The CDR3 has 15 amino acids. Trimming pared 5 bases from V and 4 bases from J, leaving 17 bases between. The CDR3 nucleotides are TGTGCCAGCAGCCCAACCCCCTTAGATATCACTGAAGCTTTCTTT. Translated, it gives CASSPTPLDITEAFF.

This chain uses TRBV12-3 or TRBV12-4 with TRBJ2-2, with D possibly being TRBD2 (6 bases). V was cut by 3 bases and J by 7 bases, with 9 bases left in between. The length of the CDR3 is 13 residues. CDR3 DNA: TGTGCCAGCAGTTTCTGGGAGGACGGGGAGCTGTTTTTT. Encoded protein: CASSFWEDGELFF.

V gene TRBV21-1 combines with J gene TRBJ2-6; the table's D call, TRBD1, was not checked against the DNA. TRBV21-1 is tagged as a pseudogene. The CDR3 runs 19 residues. CDR3 sequence: CASSSSGTGPSSGANVLTF. CDR3 DNA sequence: TGTGCCAGCAGCTCTTCCGGGACAGGACCAAGCTCTGGGGCCAACGTCCTGACTTTC.

The chain combines TRBV28 with TRBJ1-2; 9 bases fit TRBD1. Germline CDR1 reads MDHEN; CDR2 reads SYDVKM. The length of the CDR3 is 15 residues. Unmatched junction bases numbered 8, after V lost 5 bases and J lost 4 bases. This chain's CDR3 is CASSATGGLGYGYTF. The DNA for the CDR3 is TGTGCCAGCAGTGCGACAGGGGGGCTAGGCTATGGCTACACCTTC.

The genes are TRBV3-1 (or the pseudogene TRBV3-2) and TRBJ2-3; TRBD2 matches 14 bases. The CDR3 totals 14 residues. Germline V gene lookup returns CDR1 LGHDT and CDR2 YNNKEL (reference sequence). With 10 bases clipped from V and 10 bases from J, the junction kept 10 bases outside the gene matches. This CDR3 is CATRGTSGSIAQYF. The CDR3 DNA sequence: TGTGCCACGAGGGGGACTAGCGGGAGTATCGCGCAGTATTTT.